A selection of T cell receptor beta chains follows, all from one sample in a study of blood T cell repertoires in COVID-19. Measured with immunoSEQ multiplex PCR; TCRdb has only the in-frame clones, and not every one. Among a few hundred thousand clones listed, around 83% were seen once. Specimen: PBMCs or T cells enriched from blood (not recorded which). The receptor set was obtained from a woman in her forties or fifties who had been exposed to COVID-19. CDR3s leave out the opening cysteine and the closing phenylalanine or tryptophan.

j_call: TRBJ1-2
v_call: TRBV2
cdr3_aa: ASTRDTSYPNYGYT

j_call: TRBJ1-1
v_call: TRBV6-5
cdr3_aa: ASIPDRARNTEAF

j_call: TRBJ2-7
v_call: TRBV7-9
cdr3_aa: ASSLGSLGRMGQY

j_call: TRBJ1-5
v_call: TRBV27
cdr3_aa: ATLRGPGQPQH

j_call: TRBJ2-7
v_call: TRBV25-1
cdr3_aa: ASSESDRGSEY

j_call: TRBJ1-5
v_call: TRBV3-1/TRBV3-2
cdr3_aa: ASSQDAYSNQPQH

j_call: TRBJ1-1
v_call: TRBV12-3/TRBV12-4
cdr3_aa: ASCPGDSEAF

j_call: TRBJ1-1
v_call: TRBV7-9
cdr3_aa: AATGAVGTEAF

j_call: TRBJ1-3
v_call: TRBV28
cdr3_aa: ASSGTGTGHTIY

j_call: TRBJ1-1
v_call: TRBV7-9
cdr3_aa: ASSYLDREAF

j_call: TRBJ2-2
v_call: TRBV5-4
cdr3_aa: ASSFGFSRDRGFTGELF

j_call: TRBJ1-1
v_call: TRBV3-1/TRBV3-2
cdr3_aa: ASSRVPTGRMNTEAF

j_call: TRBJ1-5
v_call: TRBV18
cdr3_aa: ASSPELSGNQPQH

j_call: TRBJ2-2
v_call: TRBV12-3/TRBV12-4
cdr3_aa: ASRMAGSGELF

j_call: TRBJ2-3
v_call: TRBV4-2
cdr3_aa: ASSPDTSGGTADTQY

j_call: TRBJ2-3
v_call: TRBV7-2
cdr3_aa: ASSLDGQGHGDTQY

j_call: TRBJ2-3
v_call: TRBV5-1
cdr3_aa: ASSPRGDTDTQY

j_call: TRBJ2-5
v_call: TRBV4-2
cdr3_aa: ASRVDRGTWETQY

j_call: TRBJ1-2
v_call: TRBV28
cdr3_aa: ASSLLPDKPDYGYT

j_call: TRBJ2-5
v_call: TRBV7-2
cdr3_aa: ASSLAQRGGSRTQY

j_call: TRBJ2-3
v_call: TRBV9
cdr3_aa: ASSVETGGVDTQY

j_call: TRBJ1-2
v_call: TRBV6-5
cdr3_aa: ASAAAVANYGYT

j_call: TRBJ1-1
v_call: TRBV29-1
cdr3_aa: SVPGGNTEAF

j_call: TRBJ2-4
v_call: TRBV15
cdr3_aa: ATSRDGARGGDIQY

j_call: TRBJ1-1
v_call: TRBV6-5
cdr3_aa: ASSRSRENTEAF

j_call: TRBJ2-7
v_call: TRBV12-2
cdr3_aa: ASRRSSGQGSDEQY

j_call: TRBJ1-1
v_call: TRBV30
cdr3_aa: AWARGDREDTEAF

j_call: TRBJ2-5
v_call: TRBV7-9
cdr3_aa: ASSFWTGNKETQY

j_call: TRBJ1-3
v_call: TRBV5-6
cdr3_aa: ASSLGPRWGNTIY

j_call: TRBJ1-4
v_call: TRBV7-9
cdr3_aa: ASSPRTGRRTTNEKLF

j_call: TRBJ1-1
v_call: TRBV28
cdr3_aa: ASNNLSPGQGNTEAF

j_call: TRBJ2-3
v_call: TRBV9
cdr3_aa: ASSDGGADTQY

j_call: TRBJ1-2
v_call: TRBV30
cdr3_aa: AWNLRVTGGVYGYT

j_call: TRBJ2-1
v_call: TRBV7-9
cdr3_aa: ASSPAGRGDRGEQF

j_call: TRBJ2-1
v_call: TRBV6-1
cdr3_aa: ASSVSPGQGAEEQF

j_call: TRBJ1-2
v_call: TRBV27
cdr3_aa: ASSFQGGQLYYGYT

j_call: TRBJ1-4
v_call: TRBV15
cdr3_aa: ATLPGETTNEKLF